Given below is one TCR beta chain in context. This sample is part of a study of shared clonotypes between healthy human individuals. Study summary: CD4 naive cells filled three plates per donor, CD4 memory three, CD8 naive two and CD8 memory one.

Genomic DNA per cell subset filled all wells of several immunoSEQ plates. In the original workflow: ImmunoSEQ sequences covered only the junction and lacked quality scores; filtering therefore differed. Produced via immunoSEQ multiplex PCR; TCRdb's table is partial and in-frame only. V and J calls and clone size are as listed in that table; D and trimming were resolved from the DNA. The sample holds hundreds of thousands of clones, around 96% seen once. Naive CD8 cells, CD45RO-negative and positively selected for CCR7, excluded terminally differentiated effector memory CD45RA+ cells. This clonotype was sampled from a woman aged 25 to 39 in good health. The material sequenced was naive CD8+ T cells sorted from blood.

CDR3 nucleotides: TGTGCCAGCAGACTTGGGCAGGGGACGGGGGAGCAGTACTTC. Translation gives CASRLGQGTGEQYF. This rearrangement joins TRBV6-5 to TRBJ2-5; D may be TRBD1 or TRBD2 (6 bases each). Trimming left V 6 bases short and J 11 bases short, with 22 bases between. The CDR3 length is 14 residues. Looked up from germline, CDR1 is MNHEY and CDR2 is SVGAGI.